This T cell receptor (beta chain) was captured in a study of CD8+CD57+ T cells in acquired aplastic anemia. Overall study context: Each DNA sample taken from sorted CD4+ and CD8+ cells came to around 3.4 ug on average. Study-level results: Between the patient and control groups, CD8+ Simpson's diversity did not differ significantly. Twenty-nine shared CD8+ CDR3s appeared highly expressed within patients' immunodominant clones.

In regard to this clonotype: Its cognate antigen is unknown.

Genomic DNA constituted the template upon which TCR beta VDJ and CDR3 profiling was performed. TCRdb analysed the reads with MiXCR anew, one entry per CDR3 protein. This table holds about 160,000 distinct CDR3 sequences, 71% found once. Patients included in sequencing had previously demonstrated CD8+CD57+ cell expansion by flow cytometry. Receipt of therapy had not occurred in any patient by the time of blood sampling. This CDR3 spans 15 amino acids. From germline, CDR1 is SNHLY and CDR2 FYNNEI. V lost 3 bases and J lost 7; bases outside the gene matches: 6. The TCR sequence derives from a human donor with aplastic anemia. Input material: sorted CD4+, CD8+, or CD8+CD57+ T cells (not recorded which) from PBMCs. The chain combines TRBV2 with TRBJ1-6, with 7 bases that match TRBD1. The CDR3 coding sequence is TGTGCCAGCAGTGATAGGGACAGCAGAAATTCACCCCTCCACTTT. This gives the protein CASSDRDSRNSPLHF.